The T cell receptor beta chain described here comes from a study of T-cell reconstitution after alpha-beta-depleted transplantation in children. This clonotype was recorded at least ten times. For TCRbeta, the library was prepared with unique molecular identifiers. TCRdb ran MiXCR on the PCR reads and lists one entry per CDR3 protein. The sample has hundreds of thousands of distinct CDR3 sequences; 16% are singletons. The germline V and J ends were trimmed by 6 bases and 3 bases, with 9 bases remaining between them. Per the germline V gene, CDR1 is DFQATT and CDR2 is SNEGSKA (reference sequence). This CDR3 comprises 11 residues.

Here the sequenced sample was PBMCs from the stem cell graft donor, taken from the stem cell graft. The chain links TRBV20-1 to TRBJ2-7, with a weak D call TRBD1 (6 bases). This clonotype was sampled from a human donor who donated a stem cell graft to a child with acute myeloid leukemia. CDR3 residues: CSALGGYEQYF. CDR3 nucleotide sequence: TGCAGTGCCCTAGGGGGCTACGAGCAGTACTTC.